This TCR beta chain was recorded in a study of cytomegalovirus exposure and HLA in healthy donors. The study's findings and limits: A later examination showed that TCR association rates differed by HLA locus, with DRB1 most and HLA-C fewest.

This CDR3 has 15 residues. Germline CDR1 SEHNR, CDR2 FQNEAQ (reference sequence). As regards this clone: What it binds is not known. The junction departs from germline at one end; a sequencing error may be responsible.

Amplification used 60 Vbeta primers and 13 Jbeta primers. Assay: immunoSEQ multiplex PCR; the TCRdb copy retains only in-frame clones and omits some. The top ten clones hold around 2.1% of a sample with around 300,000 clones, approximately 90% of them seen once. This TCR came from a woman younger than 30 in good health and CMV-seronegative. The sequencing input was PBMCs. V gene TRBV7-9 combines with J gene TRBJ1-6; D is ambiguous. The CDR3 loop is CSSSSLTPYNSPLHF. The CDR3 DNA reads TGTTCCAGCAGCTCATTGACACCGTATAATTCACCCCTCCACTTT.